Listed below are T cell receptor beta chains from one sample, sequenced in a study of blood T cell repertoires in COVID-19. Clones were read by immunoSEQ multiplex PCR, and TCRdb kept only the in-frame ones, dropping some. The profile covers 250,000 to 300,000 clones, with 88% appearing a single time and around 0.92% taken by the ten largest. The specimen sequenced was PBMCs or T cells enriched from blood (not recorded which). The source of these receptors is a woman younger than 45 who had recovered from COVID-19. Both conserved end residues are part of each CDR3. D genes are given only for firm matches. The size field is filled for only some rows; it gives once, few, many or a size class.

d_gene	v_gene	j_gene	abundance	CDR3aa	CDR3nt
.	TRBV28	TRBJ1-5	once	CASSFGRHRQPQHF	TGTGCCAGCAGTTTTGGGAGACACCGGCAGCCCCAGCATTTT
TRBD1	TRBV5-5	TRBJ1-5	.	CASSKTDRVGQPQHF	TGTGCCAGCAGCAAAACAGACAGGGTCGGACAGCCCCAGCATTTT
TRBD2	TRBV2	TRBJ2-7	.	CASSFSGGENEQYF	TGTGCCAGCAGTTTTAGCGGGGGGGAAAACGAGCAGTACTTC
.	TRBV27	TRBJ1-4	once	CASSPGGANEKLFF	TGTGCCAGCAGCCCCGGGGGTGCTAATGAAAAACTGTTTTTT
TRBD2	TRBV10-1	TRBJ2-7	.	CASSVADRGDEQYF	TGCGCCAGCAGTGTGGCGGACCGGGGGGACGAGCAGTACTTC
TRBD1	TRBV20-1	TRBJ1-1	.	CSANDRGLGDTEAFF	TGCAGTGCTAATGACAGGGGGCTCGGGGACACTGAAGCTTTCTTT
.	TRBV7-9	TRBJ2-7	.	CASSLAAVGSYEQYF	TGTGCCAGCAGCTTGGCGGCAGTTGGCTCCTACGAGCAGTACTTC
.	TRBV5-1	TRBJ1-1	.	CASSNGRGGQRGEAFF	TGCGCCAGCAGCAACGGACGGGGAGGGCAGAGAGGTGAAGCTTTCTTT
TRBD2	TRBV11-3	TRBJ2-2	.	CASSLALAGVAGELFF	TGTGCCAGCAGCTTAGCACTAGCGGGAGTGGCCGGGGAGCTGTTTTTT
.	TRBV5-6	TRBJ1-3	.	CASSLGQNTIYF	TGTGCCAGCAGCTTGGGGCAAAACACCATATATTTT
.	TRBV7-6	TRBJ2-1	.	CASSQFLQLNIKSSYNEQFF	TGTGCCAGCAGCCAATTCTTACAGCTGAATATTAAGAGCTCCTACAATGAGCAGTTCTTC
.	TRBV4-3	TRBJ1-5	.	CASSRYQGSNQPQHF	TGCGCCAGCAGCCGATACCAGGGAAGCAATCAGCCCCAGCATTTT
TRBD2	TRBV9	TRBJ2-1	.	CASSARLAGAYEQFF	TGTGCCAGCAGCGCGAGACTAGCGGGGGCGTATGAGCAGTTCTTC
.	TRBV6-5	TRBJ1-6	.	CASSYSGLDNSPLHF	TGTGCCAGCAGTTACTCGGGCCTCGATAATTCACCCCTCCACTTT
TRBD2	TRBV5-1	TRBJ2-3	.	CASSHIAGGVTDTQYF	TGCGCCAGCAGCCACATAGCGGGGGGTGTCACAGATACGCAGTATTTT
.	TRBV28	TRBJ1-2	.	CASSLGARGYTF	TGTGCCAGCAGCTTGGGGGCGCGGGGCTACACCTTC
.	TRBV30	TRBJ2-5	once	CAWGARQVQETQYF	TGTGCCTGGGGGGCCCGACAGGTCCAAGAGACCCAGTACTTC
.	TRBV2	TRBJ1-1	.	CASADRFGVNTEAFF	TGTGCCAGCGCCGACAGGTTTGGGGTGAACACTGAAGCTTTCTTT
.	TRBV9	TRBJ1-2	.	CASSVDRATNYGYTF	TGTGCCAGCAGCGTAGACAGGGCCACTAACTATGGCTACACCTTC
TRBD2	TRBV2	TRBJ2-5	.	CASTGTRLGETQYF	TGTGCCAGCACCGGGACTAGGTTGGGGGAGACCCAGTACTTC
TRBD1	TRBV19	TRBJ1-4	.	CASSPRTGINEKLFF	TGTGCCAGTAGTCCGCGGACAGGGATTAATGAAAAACTGTTTTTT
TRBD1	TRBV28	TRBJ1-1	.	CASCIHRGDTEAFF	TGTGCCAGCTGCATTCACAGGGGAGACACTGAAGCTTTCTTT
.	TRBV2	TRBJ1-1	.	CASGTIMNTEAFF	TGTGCCAGCGGGACAATAATGAACACTGAAGCTTTCTTT
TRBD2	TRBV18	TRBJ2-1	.	CASSPLSTSGGPFGEQFF	TGTGCCAGCTCACCACTGAGTACTAGCGGGGGACCCTTTGGTGAGCAGTTCTTC
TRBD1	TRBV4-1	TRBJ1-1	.	CASSNRPGQGPEAFF	TGCGCCAGCAGCAACCGACCGGGACAGGGGCCTGAAGCTTTCTTT
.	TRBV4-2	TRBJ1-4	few	CASSQDQNREYEKLFF	TGTGCCAGCAGCCAAGATCAGAACAGGGAGTATGAAAAACTGTTTTTT
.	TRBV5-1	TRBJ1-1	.	CASSWTGPTEAFF	TGCGCCAGCAGCTGGACTGGGCCCACTGAAGCTTTCTTT
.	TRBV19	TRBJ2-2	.	CASSIGGTGELFF	TGTGCCAGTAGTATCGGAGGCACCGGGGAGCTGTTTTTT
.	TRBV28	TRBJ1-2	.	CASTPTGGNYGYTF	TGTGCCAGCACCCCCACGGGGGGGAACTATGGCTACACCTTC
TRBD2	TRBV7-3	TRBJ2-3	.	CASSPRAGGRGDTQYF	TGTGCCAGCAGTCCGAGAGCGGGAGGACGAGGGGATACGCAGTATTTT
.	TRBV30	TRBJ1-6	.	CAWSALHFQTLHF	TGTGCCTGGAGTGCACTACACTTTCAAACCCTCCACTTT
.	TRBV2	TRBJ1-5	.	CASTRQINQPQHF	TGTGCCAGCACTCGACAGATCAATCAGCCCCAGCATTTT
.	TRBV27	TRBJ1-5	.	CASSFGGANNQPQHF	TGTGCCAGCAGTTTTGGGGGGGCAAACAATCAGCCCCAGCATTTT
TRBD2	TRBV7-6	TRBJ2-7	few	CASSLGGGRALDEQYF	TGTGCCAGCAGCTTAGGTGGCGGGAGGGCCCTCGACGAGCAGTACTTC
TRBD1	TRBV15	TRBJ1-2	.	CATSLDRAAYGYTF	TGTGCCACCAGCCTGGACAGGGCGGCCTATGGCTACACCTTC
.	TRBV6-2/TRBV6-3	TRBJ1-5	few	CASSTRQLNQPQHF	TGTGCCAGCAGCACCAGACAGCTCAATCAGCCCCAGCATTTT
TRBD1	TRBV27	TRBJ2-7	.	CASSLRQGAPFEQYF	TGTGCCAGCAGTTTAAGGCAGGGGGCCCCCTTCGAGCAGTACTTC
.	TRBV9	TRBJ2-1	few	CASSALHGKSSYNEQFF	TGTGCCAGCAGCGCCCTCCACGGGAAAAGCTCCTACAATGAGCAGTTCTTC
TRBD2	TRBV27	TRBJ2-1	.	CASSSQRGRPYNEQFF	TGTGCCAGCAGTTCACAGCGGGGGCGACCCTACAATGAGCAGTTCTTC
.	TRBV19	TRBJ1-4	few	CASRPDSLLYEKLFF	TGTGCCAGTAGACCCGACAGCTTATTGTATGAAAAACTGTTTTTT
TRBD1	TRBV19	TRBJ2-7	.	CASSSGTGENYEQYF	TGTGCCAGTAGTTCCGGGACAGGGGAAAACTACGAGCAGTACTTC
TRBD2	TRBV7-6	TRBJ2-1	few	CASSSPRTSGRALYNEQFF	TGTGCCAGCAGTAGCCCCAGGACTAGCGGGAGGGCCTTGTACAATGAGCAGTTCTTC
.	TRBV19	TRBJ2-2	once	CASNSQADTGELFF	TGTGCCAGTAATTCGCAGGCCGACACCGGGGAGCTGTTTTTT
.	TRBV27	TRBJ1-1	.	CASSLWSVNTEAFF	TGTGCCAGCAGTTTATGGTCGGTAAACACTGAAGCTTTCTTT
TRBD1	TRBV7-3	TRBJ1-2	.	CASSLTLAGGDGYTF	TGTGCCAGCAGCTTAACGTTGGCAGGGGGCGACGGCTACACCTTC
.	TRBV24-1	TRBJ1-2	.	CATSDVGGGYTF	TGTGCCACCAGTGACGTGGGGGGTGGCTACACCTTC
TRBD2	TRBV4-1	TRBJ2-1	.	CASSQFTGGSYNEQFF	TGCGCCAGCAGCCAATTCACGGGAGGGTCCTACAATGAGCAGTTCTTC
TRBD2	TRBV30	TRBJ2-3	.	CAWTVSGGRADTQYF	TGTGCCTGGACCGTCAGCGGGGGGCGTGCAGATACGCAGTATTTT
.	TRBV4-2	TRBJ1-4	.	CASSQPRTDTGSKLFF	TGTGCCAGCAGCCAACCACGAACCGATACCGGGTCCAAACTGTTTTTT
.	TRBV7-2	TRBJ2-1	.	CASSSSGASSYNEQFF	TGTGCCAGCAGCTCTAGTGGGGCTAGCTCCTACAATGAGCAGTTCTTC
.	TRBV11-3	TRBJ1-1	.	CASSVFPSYGGTRDTEAFF	TGTGCCAGCAGCGTATTCCCGTCTTACGGGGGGACCCGGGACACTGAAGCTTTCTTT